The rows below give T cell receptor beta chains drawn from one sample of a study of PD-1 blockade in classical Hodgkin lymphoma. The repertoire was sequenced with immunoSEQ multiplex PCR; TCRdb's copy has only in-frame clones and lacks some. The table records about 27,000 clones, roughly 80% of them present only once. The material sequenced was CD4+ T cells from blood, taken at baseline. These receptors were taken from a human donor with classical Hodgkin lymphoma. CDR3s include the opening cysteine and the closing phenylalanine or tryptophan. A D gene is named only where the DNA matches it firmly. The size entry is marked missing in some rows and otherwise reads once, few, many or a size class.

cdr3_length	v_call	clone_size	j_call	d_call	cdr3_nt	cdr3_aa
16	TRBV4-3	NA	TRBJ2-5	NA	TGCGCCAGCAGCCAAAGCCTTTGGGGGACGCAAGAGACCCAGTACTTC	CASSQSLWGTQETQYF
14	TRBV18	NA	TRBJ2-7	TRBD1	TGTGCCAGCTCACCCGGGACAGGGGCCTTACAGCAGTACTTC	CASSPGTGALQQYF
14	TRBV7-3	NA	TRBJ1-1	NA	TGTGCCAGCAGCCCGGCAGGAGGGAACACTGAAGCTTTCTTT	CASSPAGGNTEAFF
17	TRBV7-9	NA	TRBJ2-3	TRBD2	TGTGCCAGCAGCCTCGGGACTAGCGGGGGAACGGGAGATACGCAGTATTTT	CASSLGTSGGTGDTQYF
16	TRBV15	NA	TRBJ2-1	TRBD2	TGTGCCACCACCGCGGGACTAGCGGGGGGGGGAAATGAGCAGTTCTTC	CATTAGLAGGGNEQFF
14	TRBV6-1	NA	TRBJ1-1	NA	TGTGCCAGCAGGCGGGGGGGGGAATCGACTGAAGCTTTCTTT	CASRRGGESTEAFF
14	TRBV7-9	NA	TRBJ2-7	TRBD1	TGTGCCAGCAGCGTGGTTAGGGGGCTTGACGAGCAGTACTTC	CASSVVRGLDEQYF
16	TRBV15	NA	TRBJ1-4	TRBD1	TGTGCCACCAGCACTGGACAGGGAGGTGCTAATGAAAAACTGTTTTTT	CATSTGQGGANEKLFF
17	TRBV10-3	NA	TRBJ1-5	TRBD1	TGTGCCATCAGTGAGACAACAGGGGGCTTTAGCAATCAGCCCCAGCATTTT	CAISETTGGFSNQPQHF
15	TRBV2	NA	TRBJ2-3	NA	TGTGCCAGCAGTGACCGGGACCCCCGTTGGGATACGCAGTATTTT	CASSDRDPRWDTQYF
18	TRBV10-3	NA	TRBJ2-2	TRBD2	TGTGCCATCAGTCCCATTCCGGGACTAGCGGGGGGGCGCGGGGAGCTGTTTTTT	CAISPIPGLAGGRGELFF
17	TRBV19	NA	TRBJ1-5	TRBD1	TGTGCCAGTAGTCAACCCCGGACAGGGGATAGCAATCAGCCCCAGCATTTT	CASSQPRTGDSNQPQHF
13	TRBV11-2	once	TRBJ1-4	NA	TGTGCCAGCAGCTACCCCAGGGGCGAAAAACTGTTTTTT	CASSYPRGEKLFF
16	TRBV6-1	NA	TRBJ2-5	TRBD2	TGTGCCAGCAGTGAAGCCTCAGCGGGGGGTCAAGAGACCCAGTACTTC	CASSEASAGGQETQYF
15	TRBV10-3	NA	TRBJ1-1	NA	TGTGCCATCACCCCGACAGTTAACATGAACACTGAAGCTTTCTTT	CAITPTVNMNTEAFF
14	TRBV7-2	NA	TRBJ2-5	NA	TGTGCCAGCAGCCCAGTTGGATCCCAAGAGACCCAGTACTTC	CASSPVGSQETQYF
13	TRBV18	NA	TRBJ1-2	TRBD1	TGTGCCAGCTCACCAACAGGGGTATTCGGCTACACCTTC	CASSPTGVFGYTF
13	TRBV11-3	NA	TRBJ2-1	NA	TGTGCCAGCAGCTTAGATTCAGACAATGAGCAGTTCTTC	CASSLDSDNEQFF
15	TRBV19	few	TRBJ2-1	NA	TGTGCCAGTAGTATAGACACACAGGGAGGTGGTGAGCAGTTCTTC	CASSIDTQGGGEQFF
14	TRBV6-6	few	TRBJ2-6	NA	TGTGCCAGCAGTAGATCCTCTGGGGCCAACGTCCTGACTTTC	CASSRSSGANVLTF
14	TRBV2	NA	TRBJ2-1	TRBD2	TGTGCCAGGCTTAGCGGGGGGGCAACCCATGAGCAGTTCTTC	CARLSGGATHEQFF
16	TRBV18	NA	TRBJ1-2	NA	TGTGCCAGCTCACCGGATCGCCGGGGAGGTCCGGATGGCTACACCTTC	CASSPDRRGGPDGYTF
14	TRBV2	few	TRBJ1-2	NA	TGTGCCAGCAGAGCGAATACAGACGACTATGGCTACACCTTC	CASRANTDDYGYTF
15	TRBV7-6	NA	TRBJ1-6	TRBD1	TGTGCCAGCAGCGAAGGGGACAGGGGGAGATCACCCCTCCACTTT	CASSEGDRGRSPLHF
18	TRBV21-1	NA	TRBJ2-5	NA	TGTGCCAGCAGCAAAAGGGTAGCGGGGGGGCCCGATCAAGAGACCCAGTACTTC	CASSKRVAGGPDQETQYF
14	TRBV6-5	NA	TRBJ1-2	NA	TGTGCCAGCACCACCCTGGCAGACGTCTATGGCTACACCTTC	CASTTLADVYGYTF
16	TRBV7-2	NA	TRBJ2-3	NA	TGTGCCAGCAGCTTAGTCGGAACTAGTGTCGCCGATACGCAGTATTTT	CASSLVGTSVADTQYF
12	TRBV7-7	NA	TRBJ2-1	NA	TGTGCCAGCAGCTCTGGGACGGGTGGACAGTTCTTC	CASSSGTGGQFF
14	TRBV19	few	TRBJ1-1	NA	TGTGCCACCTATGGGGGAACTATGAACACTGAAGCTTTCTTT	CATYGGTMNTEAFF
13	TRBV5-1	NA	TRBJ1-1	NA	TGCGCCAGCAGCTTGCCCACGAACACTGAAGCTTTCTTT	CASSLPTNTEAFF
15	TRBV7-6	NA	TRBJ1-6	TRBD1	TGTGCCAGCAGCGGCGGGACAGCGTATAATTCACCCCTCCACTTT	CASSGGTAYNSPLHF
13	TRBV5-6	NA	TRBJ2-3	NA	TGTGCCAGCAGCTTCCGAGGTACAGATACGCAGTATTTT	CASSFRGTDTQYF
14	TRBV11-3	NA	TRBJ2-2	TRBD1	TGTGCCAGCAGCGCGGGACAGGTTGGCGGGGAGCTGTTTTTT	CASSAGQVGGELFF
16	TRBV5-1	NA	TRBJ1-6	NA	TGCGCCAGCAGCTTGCAGGTTCGGGGAGGCAATTCACCCCTCCACTTT	CASSLQVRGGNSPLHF
13	TRBV4-3	NA	TRBJ2-1	NA	TGCGCCAGCAGCCCGGATACTAGCAATGAGCAGTTCTTC	CASSPDTSNEQFF
16	TRBV6-6	NA	TRBJ2-5	TRBD2	TGTGCCAGCAGTTTCGTAGCGGGGGGGCCGAAGGAGACCCAGTACTTC	CASSFVAGGPKETQYF
13	TRBV10-2	NA	TRBJ2-7	NA	TGCGCCAGCAGCCCCAGGACGCCTGGGGAGCAGTACTTC	CASSPRTPGEQYF
13	TRBV30	NA	TRBJ1-2	NA	TGTGCCTGGAGTCCAGGGGATAACTATGGCTACACCTTC	CAWSPGDNYGYTF
14	TRBV7-2	once	TRBJ1-2	NA	TGTGCCAGCAGCTTATTAGCAGGGTCCTATGGCTACACCTTC	CASSLLAGSYGYTF
15	TRBV2	NA	TRBJ1-5	NA	TGTGCCAGCAGTGTAGAGGGAGATAGCAATCAGCCCCAGCATTTT	CASSVEGDSNQPQHF
14	TRBV28	NA	TRBJ1-1	NA	TGTGCCAGCAGCCGTATAAGGGGGACCACTGAAGCTTTCTTT	CASSRIRGTTEAFF